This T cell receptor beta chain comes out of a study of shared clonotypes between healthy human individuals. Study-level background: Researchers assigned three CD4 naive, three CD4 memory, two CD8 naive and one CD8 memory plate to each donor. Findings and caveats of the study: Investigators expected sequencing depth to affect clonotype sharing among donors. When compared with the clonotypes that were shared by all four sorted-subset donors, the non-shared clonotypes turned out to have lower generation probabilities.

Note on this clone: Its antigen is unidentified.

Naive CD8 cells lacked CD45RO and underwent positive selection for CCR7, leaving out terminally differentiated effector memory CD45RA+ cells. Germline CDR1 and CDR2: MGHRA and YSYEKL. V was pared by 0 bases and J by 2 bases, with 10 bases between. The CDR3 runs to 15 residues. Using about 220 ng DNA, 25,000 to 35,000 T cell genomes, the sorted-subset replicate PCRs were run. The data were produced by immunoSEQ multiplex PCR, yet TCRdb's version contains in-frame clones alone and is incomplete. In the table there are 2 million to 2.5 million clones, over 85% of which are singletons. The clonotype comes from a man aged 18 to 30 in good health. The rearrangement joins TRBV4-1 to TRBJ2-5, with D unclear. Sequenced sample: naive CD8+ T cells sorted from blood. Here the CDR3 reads CASSQDRGLQETQYF. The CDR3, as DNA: TGCGCCAGCAGCCAAGATCGAGGCTTACAAGAGACCCAGTACTTC.